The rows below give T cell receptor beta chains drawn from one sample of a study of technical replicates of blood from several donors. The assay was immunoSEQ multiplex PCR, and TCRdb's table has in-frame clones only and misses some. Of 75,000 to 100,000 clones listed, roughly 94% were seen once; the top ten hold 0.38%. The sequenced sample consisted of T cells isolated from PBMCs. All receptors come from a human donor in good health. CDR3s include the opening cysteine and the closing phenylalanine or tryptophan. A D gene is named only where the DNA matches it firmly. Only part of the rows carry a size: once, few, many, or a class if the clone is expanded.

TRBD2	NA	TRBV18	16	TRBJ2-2	CASSAPGLAYTGELFF	TGTGCCAGCTCAGCCCCGGGACTAGCTTACACCGGGGAGCTGTTTTTT
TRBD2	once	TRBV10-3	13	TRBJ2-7	CAIKLAGVEEQYF	TGTGCCATCAAGCTAGCGGGAGTCGAGGAGCAGTACTTC
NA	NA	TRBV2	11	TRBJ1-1	CASITAGGGFF	TGTGCCAGCATCACGGCGGGGGGAGGTTTCTTT
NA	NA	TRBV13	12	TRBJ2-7	CASSQSTYEQYF	TGTGCCAGCAGCCAAAGCACCTACGAGCAGTACTTC
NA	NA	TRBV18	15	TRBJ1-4	CASSPIGPTNEKLFF	TGTGCCAGCTCACCAATTGGGCCGACTAATGAAAAACTGTTTTTT
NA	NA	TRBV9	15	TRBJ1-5	CASSEKSGSNQPQHF	TGTGCCAGCAGCGAGAAATCAGGTAGCAATCAGCCCCAGCATTTT
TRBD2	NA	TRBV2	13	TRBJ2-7	CASSESGGDEQYF	TGTGCCAGCAGTGAGTCCGGGGGGGACGAGCAGTACTTC
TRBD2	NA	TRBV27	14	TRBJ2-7	CASSLPGLVHEQYF	TGTGCCAGCAGTCTCCCGGGACTAGTACACGAGCAGTACTTC
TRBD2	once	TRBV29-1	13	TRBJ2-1	CSVVRGRAHEQFF	TGCAGCGTTGTACGCGGGAGGGCCCATGAGCAGTTCTTC
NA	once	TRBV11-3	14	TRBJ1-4	CASSLHPGREKLFF	TGTGCCAGCAGCTTACATCCAGGGCGTGAAAAACTGTTTTTT
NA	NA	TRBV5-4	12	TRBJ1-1	CASSSMAGIAFF	TGTGCCAGCAGCTCTATGGCAGGGATTGCTTTCTTT
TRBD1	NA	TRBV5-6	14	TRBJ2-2	CASSFTTGIGELFF	TGTGCCAGCAGCTTTACGACAGGGATCGGGGAGCTGTTTTTT
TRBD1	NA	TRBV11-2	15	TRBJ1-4	CASSFRGAGYEKLFF	TGTGCCAGCAGCTTCAGGGGGGCAGGCTATGAAAAACTGTTTTTT
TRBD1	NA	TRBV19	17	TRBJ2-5	CASSQPGQVKRQETQYF	TGTGCCAGTAGTCAACCGGGACAGGTGAAACGTCAAGAGACCCAGTACTTC
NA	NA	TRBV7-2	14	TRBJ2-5	CASSFYSPQETQYF	TGTGCCAGCAGCTTTTACTCACCCCAAGAGACCCAGTACTTC
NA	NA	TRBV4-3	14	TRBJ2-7	CASSQQIDMGEQYF	TGCGCCAGCAGCCAACAGATAGACATGGGCGAGCAGTACTTC
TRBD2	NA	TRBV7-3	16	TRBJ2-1	CASSLEGTSGRMQQFF	TGTGCCAGCAGCTTGGAAGGGACTAGCGGGAGGATGCAGCAGTTCTTC
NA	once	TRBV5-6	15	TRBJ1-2	CASSLFQGSTGGYTF	TGTGCCAGCAGCCTATTCCAGGGGTCGACGGGTGGCTACACCTTC
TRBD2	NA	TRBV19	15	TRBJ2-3	CASSTSSGSTDTQYF	TGTGCCAGTAGTACCTCTAGCGGGAGCACAGATACGCAGTATTTT
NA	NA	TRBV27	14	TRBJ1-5	CASSPGQNNQPQHF	TGTGCCAGCAGTCCCGGACAGAACAATCAGCCCCAGCATTTT
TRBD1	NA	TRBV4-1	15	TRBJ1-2	CASSQDDTGGRGYTF	TGCGCCAGCAGCCAAGATGATACAGGGGGCCGTGGCTACACCTTC
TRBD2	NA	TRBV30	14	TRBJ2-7	CAWSATSGRGEQYF	TGTGCCTGGAGCGCGACTAGCGGGAGGGGAGAGCAGTACTTC
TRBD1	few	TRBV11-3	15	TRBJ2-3	CASSPDRGRADTQYF	TGTGCCAGCAGCCCAGACAGGGGGCGCGCAGATACGCAGTATTTT